The 26 T cell receptor beta chains below all came from one sample that was sequenced in a study of technical replicates of blood from several donors. Sequencing used immunoSEQ multiplex PCR; TCRdb keeps in-frame clones, though not all of them. The sample lists over 15,000 clones, over 75% occurring once. Sequencing input: PBMCs. Every receptor here comes from a human donor in good health.

This chain joins TRBV6-1 and TRBJ1-1; 7 nucleotides match TRBD1. The CDR3 contains 14 residues. Trimming removed 6 bases from V and 1 base from J; junction bases left unmatched: 5. Germline CDR1 reads MNHNS; CDR2 reads SASEGT. DNA of the CDR3: TGTGCCAGCAGGAAAGGACAGGCGAACACTGAAGCTTTCTTT. Amino acids: CASRKGQANTEAFF.

The chain uses TRBV18 and TRBJ2-2; 11 bases map to TRBD1. V was pared by 2 bases and J by 2 bases, with 7 bases of the junction left unmatched. This CDR3 contains 18 residues. Germline CDR1 is KGHSH and CDR2 is LQKENI. CDR3 loop: CASSPSRTGGLNTGELFF. CDR3 coding DNA: TGTGCCAGCTCACCATCCCGGACAGGGGGCCTCAACACCGGGGAGCTGTTTTTT.

The J gene is TRBJ2-1, the V gene TRBV19; TRBD1 aligns across 10 bases. V shed 4 bases, J shed 8 bases, and the junction held 8 bases outside the gene matches. This CDR3 contains 15 residues. Germline assignment: CDR1 LNHDA and CDR2 SQIVND (reference sequence). CDR3 sequence (DNA): TGTGCCAGTAGTACAGACAGGGGGCGCGGGTATGAGCAGTTCTTC. Translating gives CASSTDRGRGYEQFF.

The genes are TRBV19 and TRBJ1-1; 8 bases align to TRBD1. The CDR3 totals 17 residues. Germline V CDR1 and CDR2: LNHDA, SQIVND (reference sequence). V lost 4 bases and J lost 0; bases outside the gene matches: 10. The DNA of the CDR3 is TGTGCCAGTAGTAAGCTCATAGACAGGGGCATGAACACTGAAGCTTTCTTT. Translating gives CASSKLIDRGMNTEAFF.

The chain couples TRBV6-1 to TRBJ2-7, with 8 positions matching TRBD2. The CDR3 runs 15 residues. Germline V gene sequence: CDR1 MNHNS, CDR2 SASEGT. J gave up 0 bases and V 4 bases, and 5 bases lay outside the gene matches. The CDR3 spells CASSVASGSSYEQYF. Here the CDR3 DNA reads TGTGCCAGCAGTGTAGCAAGCGGGAGCTCCTACGAGCAGTACTTC.

V and J are TRBV27 and TRBJ2-1, with unresolved D. CDR1 and CDR2 from the germline V gene are MNHEY and SMNVEV (reference sequence). V was pared by 5 bases and J by 1 base, with 6 bases between. There are 13 residues in the CDR3. The CDR3 sequence is CASSRRSYNEQFF. For the CDR3, the DNA is TGTGCCAGCAGTCGTCGGTCCTACAATGAGCAGTTCTTC.

The chain carries TRBV18 and TRBJ1-5, with 9 bases aligning to TRBD1. Unmatched junction bases numbered 5, after V lost 1 base and J lost 7 bases. This CDR3 region has 15 residues. From germline, CDR1 is KGHSH and CDR2 LQKENI. The CDR3 DNA is TGTGCCAGCTCACCACGGGACAGGGAAAAGCAGCCCCAGCATTTT. It is translated as CASSPRDREKQPQHF.

Written as DNA, the CDR3 is TGTGCCAGCACAAGCGGGAGTTACGAGCAGTACTTC. Translating it yields CASTSGSYEQYF. This sequence joins TRBV2 and TRBJ2-7, with TRBD2 matching 8 bases. Germline-derived CDR1 and CDR2 are SNHLY and FYNNEI. V was pared by 7 bases and J by 4 bases, with 3 bases of the junction left unmatched. CDR3 length equals 12 residues.

The chain links TRBV18 to TRBJ2-7, with 13 bases aligning to TRBD2. CDR1 is KGHSH and CDR2 is LQKENI in the germline V gene. There are 17 residues in the CDR3. V dropped 3 bases and J dropped 1; count of bases not matched to a gene: 6. In DNA form, the CDR3 reads TGTGCCAGCTCACCTCAGACTAGCGGGAGGAAATCCTACGAGCAGTACTTC. This encodes CASSPQTSGRKSYEQYF.

This chain links TRBV29-1 with TRBJ2-7; D not resolved. Trimming removed 4 bases from V and 2 bases from J, with 12 bases in between. Germline-derived CDR1 and CDR2 are SQVTM and ANQGSEA. There are 13 residues in the CDR3. The CDR3 DNA is TGCAGCGTTGTGGTAGCTTTTACCTACGAGCAGTACTTC. Protein: CSVVVAFTYEQYF.

The chain couples TRBV15 to TRBJ2-7; tentatively, D is TRBD1 (5 bases). Germline CDR1 and CDR2: LNHNV and YYDKDF (reference sequence). Trimming removed 1 base at V and 5 bases at J, with 18 bases between. The CDR3 extends over 16 amino acids. CDR3 in DNA: TGTGCCACCAGCAGAGGCCGGTTACAGGTTAGTGACGAGCAGTACTTC. It translates to CATSRGRLQVSDEQYF.

The chain employs TRBV30 and TRBJ2-3; 12 bases align to TRBD2. The CDR3 spans 14 residues. CDR1 is GTSNPN and CDR2 is SVGIG in the germline V gene (reference sequence). The ends lost 1 base at V and 6 bases at J; junction bases unmatched: 2. In DNA, the CDR3 is TGTGCCTGGAGTGCCCTAGCGGGAGGGGATACGCAGTATTTT. It translates to CAWSALAGGDTQYF.

The chain couples TRBV4-2 to TRBJ1-2; 7 bases align to TRBD1. Germline CDR1 is LGHNA and CDR2 is YNFKEQ. J gave up 4 bases and V 0 bases, and 2 bases lay outside the gene matches. The CDR3 contains 14 residues. CDR3 loop: CASSQEDRRYGYTF. The CDR3 coding sequence is TGTGCCAGCAGCCAAGAGGACAGGCGCTATGGCTACACCTTC.

V is TRBV19 and J is TRBJ2-1; 9 positions match TRBD1. The CDR3 length is 15 residues. Trimming took 9 bases from V and 1 from J; bases not matched to a gene: 7. CDR1 and CDR2 (germline): LNHDA, SQIVND (reference sequence). CDR3 region: CASRTGAGSYNEQFF. CDR3 in DNA: TGTGCCAGCAGGACAGGGGCGGGTTCCTACAATGAGCAGTTCTTC.

This chain links TRBV7-9 with TRBJ2-7; the match to TRBD2 covers 7 bases. Germline CDR1 and CDR2: SEHNR and FQNEAQ (reference sequence). V shed 2 bases and J 4 bases; nucleotides not matched to a gene: 5. This CDR3 has 14 residues. The chain's CDR3 is CASSLLSSGYEQYF. The CDR3 bases are TGTGCCAGCAGCTTATTATCTAGCGGATACGAGCAGTACTTC.

Only a few counts were recorded for this clone. The chain employs TRBV11-2 and TRBJ2-7; 12 bases agree with TRBD2. The ends lost 5 bases at V and 0 bases at J; junction bases unmatched: 8. CDR1 and CDR2 (germline): SGHAT, FQNNGV. CDR3 size: 17 residues. CDR3 amino acids: CASSRESGLAGSYEQYF. CDR3 sequence (DNA): TGTGCCAGCAGCCGTGAGTCGGGACTAGCGGGCTCCTACGAGCAGTACTTC.

This sequence joins TRBV5-1 and TRBJ1-1; 9 positions match TRBD1. The CDR3 totals 16 residues. V gave up 0 bases and J gave up 0 bases; unmatched junction bases: 3. Germline CDR1 reads SGHRS; CDR2 reads YFSETQ. The CDR3 region has the DNA TGCGCCAGCAGCTTGGGGTGGGACAGGGTGAACACTGAAGCTTTCTTT. It yields the protein CASSLGWDRVNTEAFF.

The chain is built from TRBV25-1 and TRBJ2-3; 9 bases fit TRBD2. Germline CDR1 MGHDK, CDR2 SYGVNS. This CDR3 comprises 18 residues. J gave up 0 bases and V 1 base, and 8 bases lay outside the gene matches. For the CDR3, the DNA is TGTGCCAGCAGTGAATTCGTCGCTAGCGGGGCCAGCACAGATACGCAGTATTTT. This encodes CASSEFVASGASTDTQYF. Combining the CDR3 with reference TRBV25-1 and TRBJ2-3 gives the whole variable domain EADIYQTPRYLVIGTGKKITLECSQTMGHDKMYWYQQDPGMELHLIHYSYGVNSTEKGDLSSESTVSRIRTEHFPLTLESARPSHTSQYLCASSEFVASGASTDTQYFGPGTRLTVL.

This clone was found once. The chain recombines TRBV5-4 with TRBJ2-1; maybe TRBD2 (5 bases). The V gene's germline CDR1 is SGHNT and CDR2 YYREEE (reference sequence). CDR3 length equals 13 residues. V was shortened by 0 bases and J by 5 bases, with 6 bases between the two germline ends. CDR3 sequence: CASSLAGDNEQFF. CDR3 sequence (DNA): TGTGCCAGCAGCTTGGCCGGGGACAATGAGCAGTTCTTC.

The CDR3 loop is CATSRERGSAGANVLTF. DNA for the CDR3: TGTGCCACCAGCAGAGAAAGAGGATCAGCAGGGGCCAACGTCCTGACTTTC. The V gene is TRBV15, the J gene TRBJ2-6; D unresolved. The CDR3 is 17 residues long. V was shortened by 0 bases and J by 4 bases, with 13 bases between the two germline ends. Germline-derived CDR1 and CDR2 are LNHNV and YYDKDF (reference sequence).

This clone was recorded a few times. Mismatch with germline at one junction end may stem from a read error. The chain carries TRBV2 and TRBJ2-1; D uncertain. This CDR3 is 10 amino acids long. Germline V gene sequence: CDR1 SNHLY, CDR2 FYNNEI. The CDR3: CASSEYELLF. CDR3 nucleotides: TGTGCCAGCAGCGAATACGAACTACTCTTC.

The V gene is TRBV6-1, the J gene TRBJ2-2; TRBD1 is a possible D gene (5 bases). Germline-derived CDR1 and CDR2 are MNHNS and SASEGT. This CDR3 is 19 amino acids long. The V and J ends lost 4 bases and 3 bases respectively, with 24 bases between them. The CDR3, as DNA: TGTGCCAGCAGTGGAGGCCTCGGGTGGGGCAGGGATGACACCGGGGAGCTGTTTTTT. Translated: CASSGGLGWGRDDTGELFF.

This sequence joins TRBV2 and TRBJ2-6; a possible D gene is TRBD2 (5 bases). Trimming cost V 2 bases and J 0 bases, with 14 bases left between them. The CDR3 covers 18 residues. Per the germline V gene, CDR1 is SNHLY and CDR2 is FYNNEI. The CDR3 sequence is CASSERTSAFSGANVLTF. Here the CDR3 DNA reads TGTGCCAGCAGTGAACGGACTTCTGCCTTCTCTGGGGCCAACGTCCTGACTTTC.

The chain carries TRBV7-9 and TRBJ2-3; TRBD2 is a possible D gene (6 bases). CDR3 length: 15 amino acids. V lost 0 bases, J lost 0 bases, and 7 bases lay in between. Germline-derived CDR1 and CDR2 are SEHNR and FQNEAQ (reference sequence). CDR3 amino acids: CASSLAGRSTDTQYF. The CDR3 DNA reads TGTGCCAGCAGCTTAGCAGGGAGGAGCACAGATACGCAGTATTTT.

CDR3 residues: CASSPWGGYTEAFF. CDR3 DNA sequence: TGTGCCAGTAGCCCCTGGGGGGGGTACACTGAAGCTTTCTTT. This chain links TRBV19 with TRBJ1-1; a possible D gene is TRBD1 (5 bases). Trimming took 6 bases from V and 3 from J, leaving 14 bases between them. There are 14 residues in the CDR3. Germline V gives CDR1 LNHDA, CDR2 SQIVND (reference sequence).

This clone is a singleton in its sample. J is TRBJ1-1 and V is TRBV29-1, with 9 bases aligning to TRBD1. Germline V CDR1 and CDR2: SQVTM, ANQGSEA. Losses at the gene ends were 4 bases for V and 1 base for J; bases not matched to a gene: 13. There are 17 residues in the CDR3. CDR3 sequence reads: CSVVPPGGTGRNTEAFF. As DNA, the CDR3 is TGCAGCGTTGTTCCACCAGGGGGGACAGGGAGGAACACTGAAGCTTTCTTT.